A selection of T cell receptor beta chains follows, all from one sample in a study of T cell responses to AZD1222 COVID-19 vaccine. The data were produced by immunoSEQ multiplex PCR, yet TCRdb's version contains in-frame clones alone and is incomplete. The sample yields 95,000 to 150,000 clones, about nine tenths seen once. The sample in question was peripheral blood, obtained on day 0 of AZD1222 vaccination. These receptors were collected from an adult in good health. CDR3s include the opening cysteine and the closing phenylalanine or tryptophan. The D gene is left open where the match is weak. Expanded clones are given a class, and other clones once, few, many or no size at all.

>TRBJ2-3|NA|NA|TRBV28
CASSLGGTSTDTQYF
TGTGCCAGCAGTCTCGGGGGCACTAGCACAGATACGCAGTATTTT
>TRBJ2-3|NA|NA|TRBV4-3
CASSLASGTDTQYF
TGCGCCAGCAGCCTCGCTAGCGGCACAGATACGCAGTATTTT
>TRBJ2-3|NA|NA|TRBV11-2
CASSLETDTQYF
TGTGCCAGCAGCTTAGAGACAGATACGCAGTATTTT
>TRBJ2-7|NA|NA|TRBV3-1/TRBV3-2
CASSQGGLSYEQYF
TGTGCCAGCAGCCAGGGGGGCCTCTCCTACGAGCAGTACTTC
>TRBJ2-5|once|TRBD2|TRBV7-3
CASSFSGGEETQYF
TGTGCCAGCAGCTTCTCCGGGGGGGAAGAGACCCAGTACTTC
>TRBJ2-6|NA|NA|TRBV5-1
CASSLAGESSGANVLTF
TGCGCCAGCAGCTTGGCAGGGGAAAGCTCTGGGGCCAACGTCCTGACTTTC
>TRBJ1-4|NA|TRBD1|TRBV25-1
CASRGQSEAEKLFF
TGTGCCAGCAGGGGACAGTCAGAGGCTGAAAAACTGTTTTTT
>TRBJ1-4|NA|TRBD1|TRBV10-3
CAISEPGGKEKLFF
TGTGCCATCAGTGAACCAGGGGGCAAAGAAAAACTGTTTTTT
>TRBJ2-3|NA|TRBD2|TRBV5-1
CASRSGLAGGLDTQYF
TGCGCCAGCAGATCCGGACTAGCGGGAGGGCTGGATACGCAGTATTTT
>TRBJ2-3|NA|TRBD2|TRBV6-4
CASRRLAGADTQYF
TGTGCCAGCAGAAGACTAGCGGGAGCAGATACGCAGTATTTT
>TRBJ1-1|few|TRBD1|TRBV6-5
CASRLDRGRDTEAFF
TGTGCCAGCAGACTGGACAGGGGGCGAGATACTGAAGCTTTCTTT
>TRBJ2-7|NA|NA|TRBV7-9
CASSSPSAGTYEQYF
TGTGCCAGCAGCTCCCCTTCGGCGGGGACCTACGAGCAGTACTTC
>TRBJ2-1|NA|NA|TRBV20-1
CSASLTGSYNEQFF
TGCAGTGCTAGTCTAACAGGATCCTACAATGAGCAGTTCTTC
>TRBJ2-1|few|TRBD2|TRBV13
CASSLGRGLAGGRNEQFF
TGTGCCAGCAGCTTAGGCCGAGGACTAGCGGGGGGTCGCAATGAGCAGTTCTTC
>TRBJ2-7|NA|TRBD1|TRBV27
CASSFTGTGSYEQYF
TGTGCCAGCAGTTTTACCGGGACAGGGTCCTACGAGCAGTACTTC
>TRBJ2-2|NA|NA|TRBV6-5
CASSWLTGELFF
TGTGCCAGCAGTTGGCTGACCGGGGAGCTGTTTTTT
>TRBJ2-7|NA|TRBD2|TRBV29-1
CSVFGRETLDEQYF
TGCAGCGTTTTTGGGCGGGAGACCCTCGACGAGCAGTACTTC
>TRBJ1-5|NA|TRBD1|TRBV6-5
CATWRDREGSQPQHF
TGTGCCACCTGGAGGGACAGGGAGGGAAGTCAGCCCCAGCATTTT
>TRBJ1-1|NA|NA|TRBV27
CASPTRNTEAFF
TGTGCCAGCCCGACAAGGAACACTGAAGCTTTCTTT
>TRBJ1-2|NA|NA|TRBV7-9
CASSSQGGGPYGYTF
TGTGCCAGCAGCTCCCAAGGAGGAGGCCCCTATGGCTACACCTTC
>TRBJ2-1|NA|TRBD1|TRBV3-1/TRBV3-2
CASSQNRGLGDEQFF
TGTGCCAGCAGCCAAAACAGGGGGCTGGGAGATGAGCAGTTCTTC
>TRBJ1-3|few|NA|TRBV10-1
CASSDPRTASRNTIYF
TGCGCCAGCAGTGACCCTAGGACAGCATCAAGAAACACCATATATTTT
>TRBJ2-2|NA|NA|TRBV5-1
CAIVEDTGELFF
TGCGCCATCGTGGAGGACACCGGGGAGCTGTTTTTT
>TRBJ2-7|NA|TRBD1|TRBV10-3
CAISEVRGQGAGEQYF
TGTGCCATCAGTGAGGTGAGAGGACAGGGGGCTGGGGAGCAGTACTTC